This T cell receptor beta chain comes out of a study of T cells in Graves' hyperthyroidism and ophthalmopathy (dated by TCRdb to 2018 to 2020). For context, the study as a whole: Peripheral blood was sampled at the time of initial diagnosis, prior to any treatment. A discovery cohort of about a hundred patients, roughly 40 with Graves' ophthalmopathy and approximately 55 with stable Graves' hyperthyroidism, was used to find distinguishing TCR V-J signatures. Prospective prediction of ophthalmopathy was tested in an independent validation cohort of fewer than 20 hyperthyroidism patients and 17 patients who later progressed to ophthalmopathy. The roughly 100 discovery patients were randomly split 7:3 into training and test sets. In addition, the study compared T-cell repertoires in thyroid tissue and in blood from about 6 Graves' hyperthyroidism patients. After sampling, hyperthyroidism patients received methimazole starting at 30 mg daily, and ophthalmopathy patients received high-dose intravenous methylprednisolone. TCR Vbeta CDR3 sequencing of 120 to 150 peripheral blood samples (fewer than 45 ophthalmopathy, about 80 hyperthyroidism and roughly 17 progressor patients) is reported in the paper.

Ophthalmopathy patients had moderately to severely active disease, with a Clinical Activity Score of 3 or more, a NOSPECS grade of 4 or more, and a disease duration of less than 3 months. The study excluded patients with uncontrolled infections, other autoimmune diseases, pregnancy or lactation. Diagnoses were based on clinical symptoms, serum thyroxine and TRAb, thyroid ultrasound and orbital computed tomography. PBMCs were separated from about 10 ml of fresh peripheral blood using Ficoll-Paque density gradient centrifugation. Total RNA was extracted using Trizol reagent, and RNA quality was assessed on an Agilent 2100 Bioanalyzer. To note about this clonotype: Its antigen has not been determined. It has no much larger one-base neighbor in the sample; base qualities were not kept.

Trimming leaves V shorter by 4 bases and J shorter by 7 bases, with the junction holding 11 bases beyond the gene matches. CDR3 length: 15 amino acids, cysteine to phenylalanine. The entry retains the CDR3 DNA only, 45 bases that are in frame from base 1. CDR1 KGHSY and CDR2 FQNENV were looked up in the germline V gene. What the research found in general, with its limitations: In validation, progression to ophthalmopathy was predicted by the model with 55% to 71% sensitivity and under 85% specificity, a median of approximately 6.5 months before onset. Most expanded thyroid clonotypes (frequency above 0.001) were also detected in blood, a finding suggesting that blood repertoires may reflect thyroid immune responses. A model built on a 13 V-J signature distinguished ophthalmopathy from stable hyperthyroidism, reaching 85% to 90% sensitivity and around 81% specificity in cross-validation and 80%/75% in testing. Sample size was not statistically predetermined, and investigators were not blinded to group allocation.

TCR beta CDR3 regions were amplified from RNA transcripts. A first-round RT-PCR of the TCR CDR3 used the HTBI primer set with the Qiagen OneStep RT-PCR kit. Libraries were constructed in a second round of multiplex PCR, after which size selection and purification were performed. Sequencing of the libraries was done on an Illumina HiSeq2000 using paired-end 100 bp reads. On the study's bioinformatics: Raw data were processed with SOAPnuke, discarding reads with adapters, uncalled bases, mean Phred below 15, or no exact constant-primer or identifier match. COPE v1.2.5 was used to merge the high-quality paired reads, and each unique nucleotide sequence was defined as a clonotype. MiTCR v1.1 was used to align clonotypes to the IMGT TRBV, TRBD and TRBJ reference segments. The analysis was restricted to V-J combinations with a frequency above 0.0001, which together covered 98% to 99.2% of the repertoires. A TCS score was defined as the ratio between F50 (clonal expansion) and ExV (chaos), using BLOSUM62-based TCRdist between CDR3 peptides within each V-J. Welch's t-statistics and random forest reduced roughly 500 V-J features to about 13, which were used in a naive Bayes classifier (R e1071). TCRdb trimmed the raw reads at Q25, called clones with MiXCR and kept productive beta chains. Rows merge per CDR3 protein into single entries with the most common DNA and genes. The V and J calls and clone size are TCRdb's, not the authors'. This sample holds 500,000 to 800,000 distinct CDR3 sequences; about 14% were observed only once. Approximately 12% of the sample comes from the top ten.

The rearrangement joined TRBV16 to TRBJ2-7; a stretch of 9 junction bases matches TRBD2. The sample comprised blood. The clonotype comes from a woman aged 45-65 years with Graves' ophthalmopathy. CDR3 reads: CASSLKLAGLWEQYF. The DNA sequence is as follows: TGTGCCAGCAGCCTGAAGCTAGCGGGATTATGGGAGCAGTACTTC.